A few counts support the clone carrying this TCR beta chain. Trimming cost V 6 bases and J 1 base; bases outside gene matches: 10. Germline V gene lookup returns CDR1 LNHDA and CDR2 SQIVND (reference sequence). This CDR3 comprises 17 residues. The data were taken from a study of blood T cell repertoires in COVID-19. At the level of the study: The United States, Italy and Spain provided the acute and convalescent COVID-19 samples. The cDNA or gDNA used as material had been derived from T cells, B-cell-depleted T cells, or PBMCs.

In the original analysis: Scientists estimated how many nucleated cells there were by amplifying reference gene primers. The repertoire was sequenced with immunoSEQ multiplex PCR; TCRdb's copy has only in-frame clones and lacks some. V and J calls and clone size are given by that table; D and trimming were obtained from the DNA. Of around 450,000 clones listed, around nine tenths are singletons. This TCR derives from a woman aged 25 to 39 with acute or convalescent COVID-19. The chain recombines TRBV19 with TRBJ2-2; 8 nucleotides line up with TRBD2. The sample comprised peripheral blood. CDR3 region: CASSLIGLAGNTGELFF. The CDR3, as DNA: TGTGCCAGTAGCCTGATAGGCCTAGCGGGGAACACCGGGGAGCTGTTTTTT.